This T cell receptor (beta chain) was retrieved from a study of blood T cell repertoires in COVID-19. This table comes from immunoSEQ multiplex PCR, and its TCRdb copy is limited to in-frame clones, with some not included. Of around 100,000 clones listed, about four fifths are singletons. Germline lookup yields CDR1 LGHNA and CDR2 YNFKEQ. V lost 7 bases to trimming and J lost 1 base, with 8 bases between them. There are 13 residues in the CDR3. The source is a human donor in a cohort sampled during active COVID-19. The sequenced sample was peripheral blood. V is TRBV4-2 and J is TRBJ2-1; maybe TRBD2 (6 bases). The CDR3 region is CASTGTSYNEQFF. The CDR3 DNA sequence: TGTGCCAGCACCGGGACTTCCTACAATGAGCAGTTCTTC.